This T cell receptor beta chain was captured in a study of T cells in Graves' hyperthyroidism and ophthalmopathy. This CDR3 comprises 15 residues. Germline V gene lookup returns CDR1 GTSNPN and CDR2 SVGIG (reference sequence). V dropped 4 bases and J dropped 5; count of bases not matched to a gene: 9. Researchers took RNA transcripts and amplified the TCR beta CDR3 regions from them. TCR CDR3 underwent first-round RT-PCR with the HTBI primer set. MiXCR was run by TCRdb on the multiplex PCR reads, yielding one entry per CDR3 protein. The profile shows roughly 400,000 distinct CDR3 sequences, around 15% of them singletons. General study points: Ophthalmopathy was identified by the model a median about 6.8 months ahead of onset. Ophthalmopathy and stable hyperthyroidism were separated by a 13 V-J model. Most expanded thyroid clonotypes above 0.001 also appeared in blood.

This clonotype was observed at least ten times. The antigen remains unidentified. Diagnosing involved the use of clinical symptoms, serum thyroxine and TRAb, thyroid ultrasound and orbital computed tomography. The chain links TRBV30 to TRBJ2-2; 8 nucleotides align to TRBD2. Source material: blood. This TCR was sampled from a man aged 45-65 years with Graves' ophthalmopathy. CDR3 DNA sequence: TGTGCCTGGAAGGCGGGAGGACCGACGACCGGGGAGCTGTTTTTT. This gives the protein CAWKAGGPTTGELFF.